This is a list of T cell receptor beta chains from one sample in a study of blood T cell repertoires in COVID-19. TCRdb's table, derived via immunoSEQ multiplex PCR, lists solely in-frame clones and lacks some. The sample includes some 260,000 clones, 88% of them seen just once. The sample comprised peripheral blood. The source of these receptors is a woman in her 70s with COVID-19, enrolled during active disease. Each CDR3 is given with its conserved first and last residue. The D gene is left open where the match is weak. Some rows mark clone size as missing; the rest say once, few, many or name a class of expanded clone.

>TRBV20-1|.|TRBJ1-2|TRBD1
CSASLGQGPSGYTF
TGCAGTGCTAGTCTGGGACAGGGTCCCTCTGGCTACACCTTC
>TRBV2|.|TRBJ1-4|TRBD1
CASSPDRGKLFF
TGTGCCAGCAGTCCGGACAGGGGGAAACTGTTTTTT
>TRBV18|.|TRBJ1-5|.
CASSPEQGNQPQHF
TGTGCCAGCTCACCAGAACAGGGTAATCAGCCCCAGCATTTT
>TRBV30|.|TRBJ2-2|.
CAWGGTANTGELFF
TGTGCCTGGGGAGGGACAGCGAACACCGGGGAGCTGTTTTTT
>TRBV3-1/TRBV3-2|.|TRBJ2-7|.
CASSPTVGEQYF
TGTGCCAGCAGCCCCACGGTTGGCGAGCAGTACTTC
>TRBV28|.|TRBJ2-3|TRBD1
CASSRDRVVADTQYF
TGTGCCAGCAGTCGTGACAGGGTTGTGGCAGATACGCAGTATTTT
>TRBV6-5|.|TRBJ2-7|.
CASSYSSDRSYEQYF
TGTGCCAGCAGTTACTCGAGTGATAGGAGTTACGAGCAGTACTTC
>TRBV6-1|.|TRBJ2-3|TRBD2
CASSALGAGGPSDTQYF
TGTGCCAGCAGTGCCCTGGGAGCGGGAGGGCCCTCAGATACGCAGTATTTT
>TRBV6-5|.|TRBJ2-3|.
CASHTNPDTQYF
TGTGCCAGTCATACTAATCCAGATACGCAGTATTTT
>TRBV29-1|.|TRBJ1-1|.
CSSTQNTEAFF
TGCAGCTCAACACAGAACACTGAAGCTTTCTTT
>TRBV28|.|TRBJ2-2|TRBD1
CASRTGGVGELFF
TGTGCCAGCCGAACAGGGGGAGTCGGGGAGCTGTTTTTT
>TRBV6-7|.|TRBJ2-7|.
CASSPGTPYEQYF
TGTGCCAGCAGCCCCGGGACTCCCTACGAGCAGTACTTC
>TRBV27|.|TRBJ2-1|TRBD2
CASTLRASGSRYNEQFF
TGTGCCAGCACCTTGAGGGCTAGCGGGAGTCGGTACAATGAGCAGTTCTTC
>TRBV19|.|TRBJ1-3|.
CASGTYAENTIYF
TGTGCCAGTGGGACATACGCAGAAAACACCATATATTTT
>TRBV28|.|TRBJ2-7|TRBD2
CASSFAGDYYEQYF
TGTGCCAGCAGTTTCGCCGGGGACTATTACGAGCAGTACTTC
>TRBV19|.|TRBJ1-2|.
CASSQIILQGHGYTF
TGTGCCAGTTCCCAAATCATCCTACAGGGCCATGGCTACACCTTC
>TRBV2|.|TRBJ2-7|.
CASSDNYEQYF
TGTGCCAGCAGTGACAACTACGAGCAGTACTTC
>TRBV28|.|TRBJ2-2|.
CASSSSGLPGELFF
TGTGCCAGCAGTTCGAGTGGACTACCCGGGGAGCTGTTTTTT
>TRBV28|.|TRBJ2-5|TRBD2
CASSGLARETQYF
TGTGCCAGCAGTGGACTAGCAAGGGAGACCCAGTACTTC
>TRBV13|few|TRBJ2-1|TRBD2
CASSLMASGGHEQFF
TGTGCCAGCAGCTTGATGGCTAGCGGGGGACATGAGCAGTTCTTC
>TRBV12-3/TRBV12-4|.|TRBJ1-2|.
CASSLSGNGYTF
TGTGCCAGCAGTTTAAGCGGGAATGGCTACACCTTC
>TRBV19|.|TRBJ2-5|TRBD2
CASSIGMGGGQETQYF
TGTGCCAGTAGTATCGGCATGGGCGGGGGGCAAGAGACCCAGTACTTC
>TRBV7-2|.|TRBJ1-1|.
CASTLPGQLNTEAFF
TGTGCCAGCACCCTACCAGGGCAGCTGAACACTGAAGCTTTCTTT
>TRBV18|.|TRBJ2-2|.
CASSRGAGTGELFF
TGTGCCAGCTCCCGGGGGGCTGGCACCGGGGAGCTGTTTTTT
>TRBV7-9|.|TRBJ1-1|.
CASSPKRISTEAFF
TGTGCCAGCAGCCCCAAGAGGATCTCTACTGAAGCTTTCTTT
>TRBV19|.|TRBJ2-6|.
CASDTGIAGANVLTF
TGTGCCAGCGACACAGGGATCGCTGGGGCCAACGTCCTGACTTTC
>TRBV5-4|.|TRBJ2-5|TRBD1
CASSHILLGQVRETQYF
TGTGCCAGCAGCCATATCTTACTGGGACAGGTTAGGGAGACCCAGTACTTC
>TRBV5-1|.|TRBJ1-5|TRBD1
CASSQSPGGLNQPQHF
TGCGCCAGCAGCCAATCCCCAGGGGGCCTGAATCAGCCCCAGCATTTT
>TRBV7-2|.|TRBJ1-1|.
CASSLPQAYTEAFF
TGTGCCAGCAGCTTACCCCAGGCTTACACTGAAGCTTTCTTT
>TRBV7-3|.|TRBJ1-1|.
CASSLTPTGMNTEAFF
TGTGCCAGCAGCTTAACCCCTACAGGGATGAACACTGAAGCTTTCTTT
>TRBV3-1/TRBV3-2|.|TRBJ1-4|TRBD1
CASSQVKTGGFYEKLFF
TGTGCCAGCAGCCAAGTAAAAACAGGGGGCTTTTATGAAAAACTGTTTTTT
>TRBV9|.|TRBJ1-2|.
CASSARLGGNYGYTF
TGTGCCAGCAGCGCGCGCCTCGGGGGAAACTATGGCTACACCTTC